What follows are 24 T cell receptor beta chains derived from one specimen sequenced in a study of cytomegalovirus exposure and HLA in healthy donors. TCRdb's table, derived via immunoSEQ multiplex PCR, lists solely in-frame clones and lacks some. The sample includes 82,000 or so clones, about 95% of them seen just once. The sequenced material came from PBMCs. The receptors here all came from a woman under 30 in good health and CMV-seronegative.

This rearrangement joins TRBV19 to TRBJ2-5; the D is unclear. The CDR3 is 14 amino acids. In germline, CDR1 is LNHDA, CDR2 SQIVND (reference sequence). V was clipped by 3 bases and J by 5 bases, with 13 bases between them. CDR3 loop: CASSMSGRRETQYF. The CDR3 DNA follows: TGTGCCAGTAGTATGTCGGGTAGAAGGGAGACCCAGTACTTC.

The V call is TRBV18, the J call TRBJ2-2, with D unresolved. V was pared by 1 base and J by 5 bases, with 8 bases between. CDR3 length: 14 amino acids. Germline assignment: CDR1 KGHSH and CDR2 LQKENI. The CDR3 nucleotides are TGTGCCAGCTCACCACTTCGAGCAACCGGGGAGCTGTTTTTT. Translation gives CASSPLRATGELFF.

The V and J genes are TRBV10-1 and TRBJ2-5; perhaps TRBD1 as D (6 bases). Trimming took off 0 bases at V and 1 base at J, with 9 bases between the two ends. Germline V gene data show CDR1 as WNHNN and CDR2 as SYGVQD (reference sequence). The CDR3 contains 15 residues. The CDR3 bases are TGCGCCAGCAGTGAGTCGTCAGGGGTCCAAGAGACCCAGTACTTC. It specifies CASSESSGVQETQYF.

This clone was seen a single time. The rearrangement joins TRBV5-6 to TRBJ2-7; D uncertain. There are 13 residues in the CDR3. From germline, CDR1 is SGHDT and CDR2 YYEEEE. Deletions cut 0 bases from V and 3 bases from J, with 7 bases between. The CDR3 protein is CASSLGHVYEQYF. CDR3 nucleotides: TGTGCCAGCAGCTTGGGGCACGTCTACGAGCAGTACTTC.

The chain recombines TRBV4-3 with TRBJ2-5; 8 nucleotides line up with TRBD2. Germline CDR1 and CDR2: LGHNA and YSLEER. The CDR3 contains 14 residues. V lost 3 bases, J lost 1 base, and 1 base stayed unmatched. The CDR3 bases are TGCGCCAGCAGCCAGGGACTAGGCCAAGAGACCCAGTACTTC. This codes for CASSQGLGQETQYF.

The J gene is TRBJ2-7, the V gene TRBV7-9; the D gene is possibly TRBD1 (5 bases). With 5 bases removed from V and 0 bases from J, the gap between germline ends came to 8 bases. This CDR3 has 13 amino acids. The germline CDR1 and CDR2 sequences are SEHNR and FQNEAQ (reference sequence). The CDR3 DNA is TGTGCCAGCAGCCTCAGGGTCTCCTACGAGCAGTACTTC. It yields the protein CASSLRVSYEQYF.

This chain connects TRBV11-2 to TRBJ2-5; 12 positions match TRBD2. The CDR3 runs 17 residues. Germline V lookup: CDR1 SGHAT, CDR2 FQNNGV. The junction had 10 bases not matched to a gene; V was cut back by 3 bases and J by 5 bases. CDR3 in amino acids: CASSFDGLAGRMETQYF. Here the CDR3 DNA reads TGTGCCAGCAGCTTCGACGGACTAGCGGGAAGGATGGAGACCCAGTACTTC.

This clone was counted once. The V gene is TRBV9, the J gene TRBJ2-6, with D uncertain. V lost 4 bases and J 0 bases, leaving 5 bases between the germline ends. Germline-derived CDR1 and CDR2 are SGDLS and YYNGEE. The CDR3 has 14 residues. CDR3 region: CASSFSSGANVLTF. The DNA for the CDR3 is TGTGCCAGCAGCTTTAGCTCTGGGGCCAACGTCCTGACTTTC.

This chain connects TRBV2 to TRBJ2-3; no clear D gene. Trimming shortened V by 2 bases and J by 0 bases, and 12 bases separated the two germline ends. Germline values: CDR1 SNHLY, CDR2 FYNNEI. The CDR3 totals 16 residues. The CDR3 sequence is CASSETGGYSTDTQYF. In DNA, the CDR3 is TGTGCCAGCAGTGAAACTGGCGGCTATAGCACAGATACGCAGTATTTT.

V usage is TRBV4-1 and J usage is TRBJ2-1, with a weak D call TRBD1 (8 bases). Trimming pared 2 bases from V and 3 bases from J, leaving 11 bases between. The CDR3 consists of 15 residues. Germline V CDR1 and CDR2: MGHRA, YSYEKL. The CDR3 is CASSQTGGDYNEQFF. The CDR3 coding sequence is TGCGCCAGCAGCCAAACAGGGGGGGACTACAATGAGCAGTTCTTC.

V usage is TRBV5-1 and J usage is TRBJ2-1, with 12 bases identical to TRBD1. The CDR3 is made up of 16 amino acids. Losses at the gene ends were 7 bases for V and 4 bases for J; bases not matched to a gene: 9. Germline V gives CDR1 SGHRS, CDR2 YFSETQ. For the CDR3, the DNA is TGCGCCAGCGGGACAGGGGGCGGGGTACGGTACAATGAGCAGTTCTTC. Its protein is CASGTGGGVRYNEQFF.

V is TRBV7-9 and J is TRBJ2-3, with D perhaps matching TRBD1 (6 bases). The germline gives CDR1 SEHNR, CDR2 FQNEAQ (reference sequence). This CDR3 comprises 14 residues. Deletions cut 5 bases from V and 8 bases from J, with 17 bases between. This chain's CDR3 is CASSTDRGFVTQYF. CDR3 DNA: TGTGCCAGCAGCACGGACAGAGGCTTTGTTACGCAGTATTTT. Combining the CDR3 with reference TRBV7-9 and TRBJ2-3 gives the whole variable domain DTGVSQNPRHKITKRGQNVTFRCDPISEHNRLYWYRQTLGQGPEFLTYFQNEAQLEKSRLLSDRFSAERPKGSFSTLEIQRTEQGDSAMYLCASSTDRGFVTQYFGPGTRLTVL.

V usage is TRBV13 and J usage is TRBJ1-5; 7 nucleotides line up with TRBD1. CDR3 size: 18 residues. CDR1 and CDR2 (germline): PRHDT, FYEKMQ (reference sequence). Trimming cost V 5 bases and J 1 base; bases outside gene matches: 14. CDR3 amino acids: CASSQTDRAPRSNQPQHF. CDR3 DNA: TGTGCCAGCAGCCAGACCGACAGGGCCCCCCGGAGCAATCAGCCCCAGCATTTT.

The chain is built from TRBV18 and TRBJ2-7; 7 positions match TRBD2. Losses at the gene ends were 0 bases for V and 4 bases for J; bases not matched to a gene: 6. The CDR3 contains 15 residues. Germline V gives CDR1 KGHSH, CDR2 LQKENI. CDR3: CASSPPSPGGYEQYF. DNA for the CDR3: TGTGCCAGCTCACCACCTAGTCCGGGGGGATACGAGCAGTACTTC.

The chain joins TRBV19 to TRBJ1-1; 7 nucleotides match TRBD1. Germline V gives CDR1 LNHDA, CDR2 SQIVND (reference sequence). V was pared by 7 bases and J by 3 bases, with 11 bases of the junction left unmatched. This CDR3 region has 15 residues. CDR3 nucleotides: TGTGCCAGTATCGACCGAGGCAGGGGGGACACTGAAGCTTTCTTT. Amino acids: CASIDRGRGDTEAFF.

The V gene is TRBV6-6, the J gene TRBJ2-3; D is perhaps TRBD1 (5 bases). The CDR3 consists of 12 residues. The germline V gene has CDR1 MNHNY and CDR2 SVGAGI (reference sequence). Between the trimmed V and J ends, which lost 7 bases and 8 bases, there was a span of 13 bases. The CDR3 region has the DNA TGTGCCAGCACCCAGGGTAGAGGTACGCAGTATTTT. Encoded protein: CASTQGRGTQYF.

In DNA form, the CDR3 reads TGCGCCAGCAGCGGCCTCTACACCGGGGAGCTGTTTTTT. It specifies CASSGLYTGELFF. This chain uses TRBV5-1 with TRBJ2-2; D not resolved. The CDR3 is 13 amino acids. The V end was cut by 4 bases, the J end by 3 bases, with 7 bases between. CDR1 SGHRS and CDR2 YFSETQ come from the germline V gene.

The rearrangement uses TRBV5-1 and TRBJ2-3; TRBD1 agrees at 10 bases. Germline CDR1 and CDR2: SGHRS and YFSETQ. The CDR3 covers 14 residues. With V trimmed by 4 bases and J by 6 bases, 5 bases remained unmatched. Here the CDR3 reads CASSRDRGWDTQYF. The DNA for the CDR3 is TGCGCCAGCAGCCGGGACAGGGGTTGGGATACGCAGTATTTT.

The chain carries TRBV7-2 and TRBJ1-2, with TRBD1 identical over 10 bases. Germline CDR1 SGHTA, CDR2 FQGNSA. V lost 6 bases and J lost 4; bases outside the gene matches: 14. The CDR3 has 17 amino acids. The CDR3 loop is CASSRPGQGYNTYGYTF. CDR3 nucleotide sequence: TGTGCCAGCAGTCGTCCGGGACAGGGGTATAATACCTATGGCTACACCTTC. The full variable domain, rest sourced from reference TRBV7-2 and TRBJ1-2, is GAGVSQSPSNKVTEKGKDVELRCDPISGHTALYWYRQSLGQGLEFLIYFQGNSAPDKSGLPSDRFSAERTGGSVSTLTIQRTQQEDSAVYLCASSRPGQGYNTYGYTFGSGTRLTVV.

The genes are TRBV7-2 and TRBJ2-5; TRBD1 might be the D (6 bases). The CDR3 runs 14 residues. Per germline, CDR1 SGHTA and CDR2 FQGNSA. Trimming took 4 bases from V and 3 from J, leaving 12 bases between them. The CDR3 protein is CASSSAAGEETQYF. CDR3 in DNA: TGTGCCAGCAGCTCCGCGGCAGGGGAAGAGACCCAGTACTTC.

J is TRBJ1-4 and V is TRBV13, with D hard to call. This CDR3 spans 14 amino acids. Germline CDR1 PRHDT, CDR2 FYEKMQ (reference sequence). Trimming took off 2 bases at V and 4 bases at J, with 8 bases between the two ends. The chain's CDR3 is CASSLLRGNEKLFF. The CDR3 bases are TGTGCCAGCAGCTTACTCCGGGGTAATGAAAAACTGTTTTTT.

V gene TRBV11-2 combines with J gene TRBJ1-2, with TRBD1 as a possible D gene (6 bases). Trimming removed 9 bases at V and 4 bases at J, with 24 bases between. This CDR3 has 16 amino acids. Germline CDR1 and CDR2: SGHAT and FQNNGV. The CDR3 nucleotides are TGTGCCAGTAGAAACATCGCCGGGGGGCAGCCCTATGGCTACACCTTC. Its protein product is CASRNIAGGQPYGYTF.

The chain has TRBV7-2 and TRBJ2-3; TRBD1 matches 12 bases. The germline CDR1 and CDR2 sequences are SGHTA and FQGNSA. This CDR3 has 16 amino acids. The V segment lost 8 bases and the J segment 7 bases; nucleotides outside the gene matches: 13. CDR3 residues: CASGSSGTGGMYTQYF. The CDR3 DNA reads TGTGCCAGCGGCTCCTCCGGGACAGGGGGCATGTATACGCAGTATTTT.

The V and J genes are TRBV4-1 and TRBJ2-4; TRBD1 matches at 8 bases. The trim removed 4 bases at V and 9 bases at J, leaving 17 bases unmatched. From germline, CDR1 is MGHRA and CDR2 YSYEKL. This CDR3 comprises 17 residues. The CDR3 DNA follows: TGCGCCAGCAGCCCCCCCCCTGGACAGGGAGATAGGGGCATTCAGTACTTC. Amino acids: CASSPPPGQGDRGIQYF.